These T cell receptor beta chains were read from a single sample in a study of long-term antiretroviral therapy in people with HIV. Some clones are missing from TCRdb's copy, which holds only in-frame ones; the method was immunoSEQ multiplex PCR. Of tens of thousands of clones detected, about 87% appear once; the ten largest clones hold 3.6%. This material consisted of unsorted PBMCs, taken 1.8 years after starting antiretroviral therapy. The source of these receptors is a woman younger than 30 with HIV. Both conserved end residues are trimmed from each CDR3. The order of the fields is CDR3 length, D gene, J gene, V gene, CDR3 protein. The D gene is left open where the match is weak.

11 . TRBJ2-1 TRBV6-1 ASSPRGEGEQF
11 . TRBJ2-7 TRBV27 ATQEHYDYEQY
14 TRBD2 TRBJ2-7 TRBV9 ASSSRPSSGSYEQY
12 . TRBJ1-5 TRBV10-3 AAQGQGSAQPQH
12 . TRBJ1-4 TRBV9 ASSVETASEKLF
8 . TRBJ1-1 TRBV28 ASSHISAF
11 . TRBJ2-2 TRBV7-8 ASSRRGIRELF
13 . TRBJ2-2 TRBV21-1 AVWDRETNTGELF
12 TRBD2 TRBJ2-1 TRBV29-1 SAQLAAEGNEQF
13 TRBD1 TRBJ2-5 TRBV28 ASKAILGQAETQY
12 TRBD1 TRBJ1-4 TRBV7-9 ASSPTGGKEKLF
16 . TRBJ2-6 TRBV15 ATSRGQFELSGANVLT
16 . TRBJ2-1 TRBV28 ASDHTRLGREYYNEQF
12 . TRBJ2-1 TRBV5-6 ASRFAGSYNEQF
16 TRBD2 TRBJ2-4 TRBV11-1 ASSLRSSGRAPENIQY
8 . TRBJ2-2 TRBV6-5 ASKARELF
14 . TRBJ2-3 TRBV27 ASSPIEGPEGDTQY
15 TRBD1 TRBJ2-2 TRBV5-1 ASSLDYRGRDTGELF
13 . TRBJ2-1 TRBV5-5 ASSRDWSSYNEQF
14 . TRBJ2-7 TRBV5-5 ASSLRFGRFSYEQY
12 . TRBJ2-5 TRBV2 ASRRAPRQETQY
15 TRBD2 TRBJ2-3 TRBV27 ASSLFTGLAGTDTQY
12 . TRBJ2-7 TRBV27 ASSFSGSLYEQY
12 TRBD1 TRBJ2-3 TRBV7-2 ASSFDRAPDTQY
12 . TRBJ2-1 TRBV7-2 ASSLGGPVNEQF
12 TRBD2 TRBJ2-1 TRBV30 AWGLAGGLNEQF
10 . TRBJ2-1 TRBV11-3 ASSSSGNEQF
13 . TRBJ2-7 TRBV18 ASLASGRATYEQY